Here is one T cell receptor beta chain with its context. The antigen remains unidentified. These data come from a study of cytomegalovirus exposure and HLA in healthy donors. Study overall: A previous analysis identified 100 million or so unique TCR beta sequences derived from approximately 190 million T cells. Of all 370 or so donors who were genotyped, 75% to 85% belonged to the Caucasian-associated ancestry cluster.

Points from the study as a whole: HLA alleles were associated with 16,000 or so TCR beta sequences in a later analysis at 0.05 false discovery rate. Most likely, a cluster of highly shared sequence variants arose as a sequencing artifact.

Trimming stripped 0 bases from V and 0 bases from J, with 9 bases between. This CDR3 contains 16 residues. Germline lookup yields CDR1 KGHSH and CDR2 LQKENI. 13 Jbeta primers and 60 Vbeta primers were used for the PCR. Assay used: immunoSEQ multiplex PCR; TCRdb lists only in-frame clones, some missing. This table lists 110,000 to 150,000 clones. This TCR derives from a male donor in good health and CMV-seronegative. Sequences were obtained from PBMCs. The chain has TRBV18 and TRBJ1-3, with TRBD1 as a possible D gene (5 bases). The CDR3 coding sequence is TGTGCCAGCTCACCACCGGCAACAGGCTCTGGAAACACCATATATTTT. It translates to CASSPPATGSGNTIYF.